The rows below give T cell receptor beta chains drawn from one sample of a study of cytomegalovirus exposure and HLA in healthy donors. The data were produced by immunoSEQ multiplex PCR, yet TCRdb's version contains in-frame clones alone and is incomplete. The sample has about 170,000 clones; more than 70% are singletons. Sample: PBMCs. The receptors were gathered from a girl between 5 and 17 years old in good health and CMV-seronegative. The CDR3 runs from the conserved cysteine through the conserved F or W. A D gene is named only where the DNA matches it firmly. Rows may omit the clone size; those that give it use once, few, many or a size class.

clone_size j_call d_call v_call cdr3_aa cdr3_nt
many TRBJ2-1 TRBD1 TRBV25-1 CASSGSRGIDNEQFF TGTGCCAGCAGTGGCTCCAGGGGGATTGACAATGAGCAGTTCTTC
NA TRBJ1-6 NA TRBV4-1 CASSQEGDSYGANNSPLHF TGCGCCAGCAGCCAAGAAGGGGACTCCTACGGGGCTAATAATTCACCCCTCCACTTT
few TRBJ2-5 NA TRBV10-3 CAIRGGAGDQETQYF TGTGCCATCAGAGGAGGTGCCGGTGATCAAGAGACCCAGTACTTC
few TRBJ1-2 TRBD1 TRBV5-6 CASSVRGRWDYGYTF TGTGCCAGCAGCGTCAGGGGGCGATGGGACTATGGCTACACCTTC
NA TRBJ2-3 TRBD2 TRBV6-5 CASSYGAGGSADTQYF TGTGCCAGCAGTTATGGAGCGGGGGGTAGTGCAGATACGCAGTATTTT
NA TRBJ2-7 TRBD1 TRBV19 CASSIPGQGDYEQYF TGTGCCAGTAGTATTCCGGGACAGGGGGACTACGAGCAGTACTTC
few TRBJ1-1 TRBD1 TRBV6-1 CASSKGQDTEAFF TGTGCCAGCAGTAAAGGACAGGACACTGAAGCTTTCTTT
NA TRBJ2-3 TRBD1 TRBV19 CASSQPTGTGNTDTQYF TGTGCCAGTAGTCAACCTACCGGGACAGGCAACACAGATACGCAGTATTTT
NA TRBJ2-1 TRBD2 TRBV15 CATSTSGGASYNEQFF TGTGCCACCAGTACGAGCGGGGGGGCGTCCTACAATGAGCAGTTCTTC
NA TRBJ1-1 NA TRBV30 CAWGGLGGTEAFF TGTGCCTGGGGAGGACTCGGCGGCACTGAAGCTTTCTTT
NA TRBJ1-1 NA TRBV7-3 CASSPGGGTEAFF TGTGCCAGCAGCCCGGGTGGGGGGACTGAAGCTTTCTTT
once TRBJ1-6 NA TRBV9 CASSPQGGNSPLHF TGTGCCAGCAGCCCCCAGGGAGGGAATTCACCCCTCCACTTT
NA TRBJ2-3 NA TRBV15 CATSGSGSTDTQYF TGTGCCACCAGCGGCTCCGGGTCCACAGATACGCAGTATTTT
NA TRBJ1-4 NA TRBV7-9 CASSLVGRGNEKLFF TGTGCCAGCAGCTTAGTTGGCAGGGGTAATGAAAAACTGTTTTTT
NA TRBJ2-3 TRBD2 TRBV4-2 CASSQETNPTGGAGITDTQYF TGTGCCAGCAGCCAAGAAACTAATCCGACCGGGGGGGCCGGGATCACAGATACGCAGTATTTT